This T cell receptor beta chain was recorded in a study of T cell repertoires in cytomegalovirus infection (dated by TCRdb to between 2017 and 2020). At the level of the whole study: Because public TCR beta signatures pointed to carriage of CMV infection together with the matching HLA type, the HLA type of each donor mattered for the analysis. Results and caveats for the whole study, not just this receptor: In both this cohort and an independent cohort of 352 donors, the cumulative frequency of public TCR beta family members distinguished carriers of CMV infection plus the relevant HLA type. The ex vivo response was dominated by HLA-C-restricted CMV-specific TCR beta clonotypes, which also provided the single most frequent clonotype in two of eight donors.

CDR1 SEHNR and CDR2 FQNEAQ were looked up in the germline V gene (reference sequence). Measured from the cysteine to the phenylalanine, the CDR3 is 17 residues long. Only CDR3 DNA remains: 51 bases, in frame from the first base. V ends up 5 bases short and J 3 bases short, with an unmatched junction base count of 10. TCRdb lists the instrument as Illumina HiSeq 1500. The raw public reads went through TCRdb reprocessing: fastp at Q25, MiXCR clone calling, in-frame beta chains kept. Identical CDR3 protein sequences are pooled into one entry, listed with their most common genes and DNA. This sample gives hundreds of thousands of distinct CDR3 sequences in total; approximately 25% of them show up just once. Less than 9.5% of the sample is held by the ten biggest clonotypes. This clonotype was observed at least ten times. The antigen it recognizes is unknown. The input lacks base qualities; no much larger clone sits a single base away.

This TCR derives from a human donor in good health (CMV status not recorded). Some clones in this sample may be carry-over from other donors' samples. Sequenced sample: CD8+ T cells from PBMCs. The rearrangement joined TRBV7-9 to TRBJ2-1; 10 central nucleotides agree with TRBD1. The CDR3 is CASSPRSGTGDYNEQFF. The DNA is TGTGCCAGCAGCCCCCGTTCGGGGACAGGGGACTACAATGAGCAGTTCTTC.